The rows below give T cell receptor beta chains drawn from one sample of a study of CD8 T cells in Susac syndrome. TCRdb independently ran MiXCR on the immunoSEQ multiplex PCR reads; one entry per CDR3 protein. The sample consists of under 300,000 distinct CDR3 sequences, around 96% of them appearing once. The sequenced sample consisted of CD4+ T cells from PBMCs. The receptors originated from a human donor with Susac syndrome. Both conserved end residues are part of each CDR3. Fields, in order: CDR3 protein, V gene, D gene. D genes are given only for firm matches.

CDR3aa: CASKIGQANTEAFF
v_gene: TRBV28
d_gene: TRBD1

CDR3aa: CAWSGAVSNQPQHF
v_gene: TRBV30
d_gene: -

CDR3aa: CATSSLGWLTGELFF
v_gene: TRBV15
d_gene: -

CDR3aa: CSATRQGRTEAFF
v_gene: TRBV20-1
d_gene: TRBD1

CDR3aa: CASSDSNSYNEQFF
v_gene: TRBV2
d_gene: -

CDR3aa: CSQGMVGADTEAFF
v_gene: TRBV29-1
d_gene: -

CDR3aa: CSAREAGVGDTQYF
v_gene: TRBV20-1
d_gene: TRBD2

CDR3aa: CASSQVDIGITEAFF
v_gene: TRBV4-1
d_gene: -

CDR3aa: CASSLEGIEHNEQFF
v_gene: TRBV5-1
d_gene: -

CDR3aa: CATGDRGCNQPQHF
v_gene: TRBV23-1
d_gene: TRBD1

CDR3aa: CASRRLAGNYNEQFF
v_gene: TRBV5-6
d_gene: TRBD2

CDR3aa: CASSPSMGRTEAFF
v_gene: TRBV7-2
d_gene: -

CDR3aa: CATSDFTLHKLRAGETQYF
v_gene: TRBV24-1
d_gene: -

CDR3aa: CATSDKGQGAYNEQFF
v_gene: TRBV24-1
d_gene: TRBD1

CDR3aa: CASRVSGSYNEQFF
v_gene: TRBV5-1
d_gene: -